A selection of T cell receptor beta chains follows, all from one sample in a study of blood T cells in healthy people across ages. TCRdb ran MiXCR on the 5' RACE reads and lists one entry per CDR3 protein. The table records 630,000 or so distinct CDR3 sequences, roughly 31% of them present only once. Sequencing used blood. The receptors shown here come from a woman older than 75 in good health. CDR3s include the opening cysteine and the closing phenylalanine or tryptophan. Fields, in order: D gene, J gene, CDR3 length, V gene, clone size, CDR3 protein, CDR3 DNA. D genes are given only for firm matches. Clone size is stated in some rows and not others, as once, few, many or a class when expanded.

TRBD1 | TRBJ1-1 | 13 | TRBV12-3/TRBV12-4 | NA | CASSFRDRGEAFF | TGTGCCAGCAGTTTCAGGGACAGGGGTGAAGCTTTCTTT
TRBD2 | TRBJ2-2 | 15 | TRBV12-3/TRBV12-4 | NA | CASQLAGGGTGELFF | TGTGCCAGCCAACTAGCGGGGGGCGGAACCGGGGAGCTGTTTTTT
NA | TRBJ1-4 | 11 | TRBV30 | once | CAWSVKQMVFF | TGTGCCTGGAGTGTGAAACAGATGGTCTTTTTT
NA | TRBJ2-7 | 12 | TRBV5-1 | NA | CASSRRGVEQYF | TGCGCCAGCAGCAGGAGGGGAGTCGAGCAGTACTTC
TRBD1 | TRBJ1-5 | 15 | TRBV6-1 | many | CASSRTGLSNQPQHF | TGTGCCAGCAGTCGGACAGGGCTTAGCAATCAGCCCCAGCATTTT
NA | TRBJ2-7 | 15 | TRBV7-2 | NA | CASSTEGGGSYEQYF | TGTGCCAGCAGCACAGAAGGGGGAGGGTCCTACGAGCAGTACTTC
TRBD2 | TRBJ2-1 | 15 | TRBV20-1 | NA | CSAGTSGLKVDEQFF | TGCAGTGCCGGGACTAGCGGTTTGAAGGTCGATGAGCAGTTCTTC
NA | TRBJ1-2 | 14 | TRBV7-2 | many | CASSFLGGDYGYTF | TGTGCCAGCAGCTTTCTTGGAGGGGACTATGGCTACACCTTC
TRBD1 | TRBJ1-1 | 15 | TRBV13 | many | CASSSYRGPDTEAFF | TGTGCCAGCAGCTCCTACAGGGGACCAGACACTGAAGCTTTCTTT
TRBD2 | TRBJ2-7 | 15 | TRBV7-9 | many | CASSLGLAGLYEQYF | TGTGCCAGCAGCTTGGGACTAGCGGGGCTCTACGAGCAGTACTTC
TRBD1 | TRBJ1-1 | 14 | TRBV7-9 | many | CASSKLQGVTEAFF | TGTGCCAGCAGCAAGCTCCAGGGGGTCACTGAAGCTTTCTTT
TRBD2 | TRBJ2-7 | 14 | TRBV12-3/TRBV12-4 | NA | CASSNSGSPYEQYF | TGTGCCAGCAGCAATAGCGGGAGTCCCTACGAGCAGTACTTC
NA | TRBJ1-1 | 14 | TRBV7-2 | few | CASSLAGGRAEAFF | TGTGCCAGCAGCTTAGCGGGGGGTAGGGCTGAAGCTTTCTTT
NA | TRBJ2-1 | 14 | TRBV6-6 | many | CASSSDRIVNEQFF | TGTGCCAGCAGTTCGGACAGAATAGTCAATGAGCAGTTCTTC
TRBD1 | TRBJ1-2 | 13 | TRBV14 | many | CASSPDRIYGYTF | TGTGCCAGCAGCCCGGACAGGATCTATGGCTACACCTTC
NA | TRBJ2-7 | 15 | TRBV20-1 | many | CSAAPNSLAREEQYF | TGCAGTGCCGCGCCAAATTCACTAGCTAGAGAAGAGCAGTACTTC
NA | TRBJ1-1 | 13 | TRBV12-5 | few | CASGLRENTEAFF | TGTGCTAGTGGTTTGAGAGAGAACACTGAAGCTTTCTTT
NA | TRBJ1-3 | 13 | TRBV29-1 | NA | CSVEDGSGNTIYF | TGCAGCGTTGAAGATGGGTCCGGAAACACCATATATTTT
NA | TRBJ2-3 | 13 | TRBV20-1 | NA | CSAATQGTDTQYF | TGCAGTGCTGCCACACAGGGCACAGATACGCAGTATTTT
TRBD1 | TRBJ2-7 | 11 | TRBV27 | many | CASHRGGEQYF | TGTGCCAGCCACAGGGGCGGGGAGCAGTACTTC
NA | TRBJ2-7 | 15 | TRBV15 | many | CATSRDAGLTYEQYF | TGTGCCACCAGCAGAGATGCGGGACTTACATACGAGCAGTACTTC
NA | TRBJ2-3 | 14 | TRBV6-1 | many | CASTQTSSTDTQYF | TGTGCCAGCACTCAAACCTCTAGCACAGATACGCAGTATTTT
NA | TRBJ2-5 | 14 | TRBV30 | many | CAWDKGQGQETQYF | TGTGCCTGGGATAAGGGGCAGGGACAAGAGACCCAGTACTTC
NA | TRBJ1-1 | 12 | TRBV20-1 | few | CSAKEGNTEAFF | TGCAGTGCGAAAGAGGGGAACACTGAAGCTTTCTTT
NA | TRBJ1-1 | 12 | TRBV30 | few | CAWSRTNTEAFF | TGTGCCTGGAGTAGAACAAACACTGAAGCTTTCTTT
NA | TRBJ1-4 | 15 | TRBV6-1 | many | CASSEGGVSGEKLFF | TGTGCCAGCAGTGAAGGCGGCGTGAGCGGTGAAAAACTGTTTTTT
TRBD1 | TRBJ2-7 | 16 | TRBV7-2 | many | CASSLARDRFNNEQYF | TGTGCCAGCAGCTTAGCCAGGGACAGGTTCAACAATGAGCAGTACTTC
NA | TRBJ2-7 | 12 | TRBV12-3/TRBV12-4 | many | CASSSPFGEQYF | TGTGCCAGCAGTTCCCCTTTTGGTGAGCAGTACTTC
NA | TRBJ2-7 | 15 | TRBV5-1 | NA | CASSLSPSATYEQYF | TGCGCCAGCAGCTTGTCTCCTAGCGCAACCTACGAGCAGTACTTC
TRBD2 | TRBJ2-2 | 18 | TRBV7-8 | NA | CAGRRTSGGGPNTGELFF | TGTGCCGGCAGAAGGACTAGCGGGGGGGGGCCGAACACCGGGGAGCTGTTTTTT
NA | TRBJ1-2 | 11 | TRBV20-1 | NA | CSVRGSYGYTF | TGCAGTGTAAGGGGCAGCTATGGCTACACCTTC
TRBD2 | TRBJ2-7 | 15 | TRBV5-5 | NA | CASSQTSGGTYEQYF | TGTGCCAGCAGCCAGACTAGCGGTGGAACCTACGAGCAGTACTTC
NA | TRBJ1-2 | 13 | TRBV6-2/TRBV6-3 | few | CASSRQRGYGYTF | TGTGCCAGCAGTCGACAGCGCGGCTATGGCTACACCTTC
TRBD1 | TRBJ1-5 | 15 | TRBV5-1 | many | CASSYYGTGDQPQHF | TGCGCCAGCAGCTATTACGGGACAGGGGACCAGCCCCAGCATTTT
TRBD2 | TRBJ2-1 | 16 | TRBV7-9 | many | CASSLGGSGRYNEQFF | TGTGCCAGCAGCTTAGGGGGTAGCGGGAGATACAATGAGCAGTTCTTC
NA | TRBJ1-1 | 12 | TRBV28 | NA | CASSLLEGKAFF | TGTGCCAGCAGTTTACTGGAGGGTAAAGCTTTCTTT
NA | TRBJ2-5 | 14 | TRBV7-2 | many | CASSLVGFQETQYF | TGTGCCAGCAGCTTAGTGGGATTCCAAGAGACCCAGTACTTC
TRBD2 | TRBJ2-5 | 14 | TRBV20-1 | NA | CSAAGLAGVGEQYF | TGCAGTGCAGCGGGACTAGCGGGGGTAGGGGAGCAGTACTTC
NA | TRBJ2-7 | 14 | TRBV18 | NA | CASSPRPSSYEQYF | TGTGCCAGCTCACCACGGCCGAGCTCCTACGAGCAGTACTTC